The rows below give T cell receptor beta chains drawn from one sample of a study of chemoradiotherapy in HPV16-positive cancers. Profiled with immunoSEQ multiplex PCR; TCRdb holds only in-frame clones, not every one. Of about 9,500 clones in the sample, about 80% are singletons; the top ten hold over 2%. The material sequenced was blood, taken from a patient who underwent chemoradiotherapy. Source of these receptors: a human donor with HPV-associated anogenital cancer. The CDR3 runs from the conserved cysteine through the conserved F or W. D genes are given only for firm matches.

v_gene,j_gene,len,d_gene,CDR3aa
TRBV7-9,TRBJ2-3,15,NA,CASSLARGSTDTQYF
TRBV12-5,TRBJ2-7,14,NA,CASGPDSQPTKQYF
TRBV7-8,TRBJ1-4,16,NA,CASSLKQGSSNEKLFF
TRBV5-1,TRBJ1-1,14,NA,CASSLDGLRTEAFF
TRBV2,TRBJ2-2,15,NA,CASSPGRLNTGELFF
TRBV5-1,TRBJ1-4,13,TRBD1,CASRRQGGEKLFF
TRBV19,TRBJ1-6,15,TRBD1,CASGTTGQADSPLHF
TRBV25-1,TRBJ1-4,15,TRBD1,CASSDTGQRYEKLFF
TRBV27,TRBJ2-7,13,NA,CASSLGGTYEQYF
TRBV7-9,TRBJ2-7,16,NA,CASTLTAEQPAYEQYF
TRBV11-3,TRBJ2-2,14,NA,CASSLEGLTGELFF
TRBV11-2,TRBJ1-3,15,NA,CASSQIGGSGNTIYF
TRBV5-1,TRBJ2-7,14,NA,CASSLDTNSYEQYF
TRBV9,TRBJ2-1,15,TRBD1,CASSGGTGAGDEQFF
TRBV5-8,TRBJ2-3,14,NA,CASSLEVGTDTQYF
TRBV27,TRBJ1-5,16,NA,CASRGLSPLSNQPQHF
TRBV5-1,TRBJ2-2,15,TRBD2,CASSLVGGASGELFF